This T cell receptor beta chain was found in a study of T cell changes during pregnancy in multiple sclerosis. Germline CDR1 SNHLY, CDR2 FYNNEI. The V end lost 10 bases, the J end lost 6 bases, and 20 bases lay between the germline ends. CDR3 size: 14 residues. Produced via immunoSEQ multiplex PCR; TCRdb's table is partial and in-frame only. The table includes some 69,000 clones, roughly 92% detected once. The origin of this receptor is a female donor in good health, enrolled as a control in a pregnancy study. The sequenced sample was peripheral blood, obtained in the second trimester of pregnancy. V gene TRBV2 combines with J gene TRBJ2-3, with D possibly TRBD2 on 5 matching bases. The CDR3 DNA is TGTGCCACCTCCCCAACGACGGGATGGGATACGCAGTATTTT. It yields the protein CATSPTTGWDTQYF. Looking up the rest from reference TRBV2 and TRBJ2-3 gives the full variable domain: EPEVTQTPSHQVTQMGQEVILRCVPISNHLYFYWYRQILGQKVEFLVSFYNNEISEKSEIFDDQFSVERPDGSNFTLKIRSTKLEDSAMYFCATSPTTGWDTQYFGPGTRLTVL.